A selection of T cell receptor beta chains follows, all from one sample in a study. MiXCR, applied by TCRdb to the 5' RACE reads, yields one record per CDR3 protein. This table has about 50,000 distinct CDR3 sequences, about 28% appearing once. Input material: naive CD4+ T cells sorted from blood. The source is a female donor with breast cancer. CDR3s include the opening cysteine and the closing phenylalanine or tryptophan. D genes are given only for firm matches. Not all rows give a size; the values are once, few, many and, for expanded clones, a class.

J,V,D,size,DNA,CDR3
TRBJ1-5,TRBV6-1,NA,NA,TGTGCCAGCGAATTCGGGCGGGATCAGCCCCAGCATTTT,CASEFGRDQPQHF
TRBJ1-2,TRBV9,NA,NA,TGTGCCAGCAGCGTAGACAGTTCGGACTATGGCTACACCTTC,CASSVDSSDYGYTF
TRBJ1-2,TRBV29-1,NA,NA,TGCAGCGTTTGGCCGGGGAGGCATGGCTACACCTTC,CSVWPGRHGYTF
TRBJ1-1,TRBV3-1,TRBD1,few,TGTGCCAGCAGCCAACTCGACAGGGGAAGTGAAGCTTTCTTT,CASSQLDRGSEAFF
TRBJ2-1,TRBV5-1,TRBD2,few,TGCGCCAGCAGCGTGCCCCGCGGGGGAGGAGGAACTAGCGGGCCGAACAATGAGCAGTTCTTC,CASSVPRGGGGTSGPNNEQFF
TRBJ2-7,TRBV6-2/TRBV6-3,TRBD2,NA,TGTGCCAGCAGCCACGGACTAGCGGGGGACTACGAGCAGTACTTC,CASSHGLAGDYEQYF
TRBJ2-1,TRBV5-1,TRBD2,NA,TGCGCCAGCAGCTGGACTAGCGGGGGCAGGGGTGAGCAGTTCTTC,CASSWTSGGRGEQFF
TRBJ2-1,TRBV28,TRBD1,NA,TGTGCCAGCAGTTTTAGTGGCAGGGGGAATGAGCAGTTCTTC,CASSFSGRGNEQFF
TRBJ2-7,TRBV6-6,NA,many,TGTGCCAGCAGTCCCTGGGGGGGGCTAGGCTACGAGCAGTACTTC,CASSPWGGLGYEQYF
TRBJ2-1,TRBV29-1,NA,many,TGCAGCGTCGTGACCGGGACAAGGCCGTATTTC,CSVVTGTRPYF
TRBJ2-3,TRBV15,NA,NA,TGTGCCACCAGTACTACGGGACTCCAGACAATCATAGGGGCCACAGGAACCTCAGATACGCAGTATTTT,CATSTTGLQTIIGATGTSDTQYF
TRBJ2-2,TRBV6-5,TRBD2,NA,TGTGCCAGCAGTACGGGAGCGGGGGGGCACACCGGGGAGCTGTTTTTT,CASSTGAGGHTGELFF
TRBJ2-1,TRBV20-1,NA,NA,TGCAGTGCGAGGGGTAGGGTTGTGAGGAGGAATCAGGTCACTCAATACAATGAGCATTTCTTC,CSARGRVVRRNQVTQYNEHFF
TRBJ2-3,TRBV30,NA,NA,TGTGCCTGGAGTCCGACAGATACGCAGTATTTT,CAWSPTDTQYF
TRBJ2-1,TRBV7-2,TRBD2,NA,TGTGCCAGCAGCCCAGCGGGACTAAATGAGCAGTTCTTC,CASSPAGLNEQFF
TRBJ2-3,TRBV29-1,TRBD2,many,TGCAGCGCTGCCTCCGGGACTAGCGGGAGGGCCCTCGCAGATACGCAGTATTTT,CSAASGTSGRALADTQYF
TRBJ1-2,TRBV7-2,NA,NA,TGTGCCAGCAAGCGCGGGGCTTGGAGCGGCTACACCTTC,CASKRGAWSGYTF
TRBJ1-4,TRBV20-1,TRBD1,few,TGCAGTGCTAGAGGACAGGGTGAAAAACTGTTTTTT,CSARGQGEKLFF